The 28 T cell receptor beta chains below come from one sample, sequenced in a study of blood T cells in healthy people across ages. Then a second PCR, running roughly 7 to 11 cycles, was carried out with a sample-barcoded 5' primer and a J-beta primer mix. TCRdb reprocessed the 5' RACE reads via MiXCR and lists one record per CDR3 protein. The sample carries more than 1,400,000 distinct CDR3 sequences, approximately 38% recorded once. The sample taken for sequencing was blood. The receptors stem from a woman aged 18-30 years in good health.

There are a few counts of this clonotype. This chain connects TRBV5-1 to TRBJ2-6, with D possibly TRBD1 on 5 matching bases. CDR1 and CDR2 from the germline V gene are SGHRS and YFSETQ. The CDR3 consists of 17 residues. Trimming pared 2 bases from V and 0 bases from J, leaving 12 bases between. The chain's CDR3 is CASSFGDRHSGANVLTF. The CDR3, as DNA: TGCGCCAGCAGCTTTGGTGACAGACACTCTGGGGCCAACGTCCTGACTTTC.

This clonotype was found once. The chain combines TRBV12-3 or TRBV12-4 with TRBJ2-5, with D perhaps TRBD1 or TRBD2 (6 bases each). V was trimmed by 4 bases and J by 11 bases, leaving 26 bases between them. The CDR3 runs to 16 residues. The CDR3 loop is CASSSPAEGGNNEQYF. Written as DNA, the CDR3 is TGTGCCAGCAGTTCCCCAGCGGAGGGGGGTAACAATGAGCAGTACTTC.

A few counts support this clonotype. This chain joins TRBV7-2 and TRBJ2-7; D unclear. Trimming cost V 5 bases and J 4 bases, with 18 bases left between them. This CDR3 is built from 15 residues. Germline CDR1 reads SGHTA; CDR2 reads FQGNSA. CDR3 residues: CASSLSVLHKYEQYF. The CDR3 region has the DNA TGTGCCAGCAGCCTTTCTGTGCTCCATAAGTACGAGCAGTACTTC.

The V call is TRBV12-5, the J call TRBJ2-1; TRBD2 matches at 8 bases. The germline V gene has CDR1 LGHNT and CDR2 FRNRAP. V shed 5 bases and J 6 bases; nucleotides not matched to a gene: 15. CDR3 size: 17 residues. CDR3 residues: CASGATLGLVGGNEQFF. CDR3 nucleotides: TGTGCTAGTGGTGCTACCCTGGGACTAGTGGGAGGCAATGAGCAGTTCTTC.

This clonotype was found a few times. This chain joins TRBV20-1 and TRBJ2-1; 12 positions match TRBD2. Germline assignment: CDR1 DFQATT and CDR2 SNEGSKA (reference sequence). J lost 6 bases, V lost 2 bases, and 8 bases had no gene match. The CDR3 loop spans 16 amino acids. This chain's CDR3 is CSARPRLAGVLNEQFF. CDR3 nucleotide sequence: TGCAGTGCTAGACCTAGACTAGCGGGGGTCCTCAATGAGCAGTTCTTC.

The chain links TRBV5-1 to TRBJ2-5; 10 nucleotides line up with TRBD2. Germline assignment: CDR1 SGHRS and CDR2 YFSETQ. Germline trimming cut 4 bases from V and 11 bases from J; bases unmatched to any gene: 17. This CDR3 region has 16 residues. CDR3 sequence: CASSRLGASGGSEQYF. CDR3 DNA sequence: TGCGCCAGCAGCCGGCTTGGTGCTAGCGGGGGTTCGGAGCAGTACTTC.

The chain carries TRBV21-1 and TRBJ2-3; the tabulated D call, TRBD2, remains unverified against the DNA. TRBV21-1 is an annotated pseudogene. The CDR3 is made up of 19 amino acids. DNA for the CDR3: TGTGCCAGCAGCTGGAGGAAACTAGCGGGAGGGCCAAGTACAGATACGCAGTATTTT. As protein: CASSWRKLAGGPSTDTQYF.

To note about this clonotype: This may come from a read error, since a much larger clone is one base off. V is TRBV7-3 and J is TRBJ2-1, with TRBD2 matching over 8 bases. Germline V gene data show CDR1 as SGHTA and CDR2 as FQGTGA. V lost 4 bases to trimming and J lost 5 bases; unmatched junction nucleotides: 10. This CDR3 spans 16 amino acids. The CDR3 loop is CASSSSGRAGDNEQFF. The CDR3 bases are TGTGCCAGCAGCTCTTCGGGACGAGCGGGGGACAATGAGCAGTTCTTC.

The chain combines TRBV13 with TRBJ2-7; D is unresolved. From germline, CDR1 is PRHDT and CDR2 FYEKMQ (reference sequence). Trimming took 1 base from V and 7 from J, leaving 20 bases between them. The CDR3 covers 16 residues. The CDR3: CASSLVQGNNPREQYF. The CDR3 coding sequence is TGTGCCAGCAGCTTAGTCCAAGGAAACAACCCAAGGGAGCAGTACTTC.

This rearrangement joins TRBV7-7 to TRBJ2-1; 8 bases agree with TRBD2. The CDR3 is 17 residues long. Looked up from germline, CDR1 is SSHAT and CDR2 is FNYEAQ (reference sequence). J was trimmed by 5 bases and V by 0 bases; bases with no gene match: 9. In nucleotides, the CDR3 is TGTGCCAGCAGCTTAGCGGGAATCGGGACTAGGGACAATGAGCAGTTCTTC. This sequence encodes CASSLAGIGTRDNEQFF.

This clonotype was detected only a few times. The rearrangement joins TRBV25-1 to TRBJ2-3; the D is unclear. This CDR3 comprises 16 residues. Germline CDR1 and CDR2: MGHDK and SYGVNS. The V end was cut by 4 bases, the J end by 6 bases, with 20 bases between. CDR3 region: CASSVRSTIVPDTQYF. As DNA, the CDR3 is TGTGCCAGCAGTGTAAGGTCGACGATCGTGCCTGATACGCAGTATTTT.

The V call is TRBV6-6, the J call TRBJ2-7; 12 bases match TRBD2. Trimming cost V 4 bases and J 5 bases; bases outside gene matches: 9. The CDR3 loop spans 16 amino acids. Germline values: CDR1 MNHNY, CDR2 SVGAGI (reference sequence). DNA for the CDR3: TGTGCCAGCAGTTCCCCCGGGACTAGCGGGTACAACGAGCAGTACTTC. Translated, it gives CASSSPGTSGYNEQYF.

This clonotype was observed a handful of times. The chain uses TRBV4-1 and TRBJ2-7, with 9 bases identical to TRBD2. V gave up 0 bases and J gave up 7 bases; unmatched junction bases: 16. The CDR3 contains 18 residues. Germline CDR1 and CDR2: MGHRA and YSYEKL. The CDR3 loop is CASSQDQRAGGILFEQYF. CDR3 DNA sequence: TGCGCCAGCAGCCAAGATCAACGAGCGGGAGGTATCCTCTTTGAGCAGTACTTC.

The chain recombines TRBV30 with TRBJ1-1; no clear D gene. The V gene's germline CDR1 is GTSNPN and CDR2 SVGIG (reference sequence). This CDR3 spans 13 amino acids. V lost 4 bases and J 6 bases, leaving 15 bases between the germline ends. The chain's CDR3 is CAWIRLHNSEAFF. Written as DNA, the CDR3 is TGTGCCTGGATCCGACTCCATAATTCTGAAGCTTTCTTT.

The chain has TRBV21-1 and TRBJ1-2. TRBV21-1 is shown as a pseudogene. CDR3 length: 14 amino acids. The CDR3 sequence is CASKGGEGVYGYTF. The CDR3, as DNA: TGTGCCAGCAAGGGAGGGGAAGGGGTCTATGGCTACACCTTC.

With respect to this clonotype: Germline is not matched at one junction end, which may reflect a read error. The CDR3 is CARSQDADRGRGNTEAFF. Here the CDR3 DNA reads TGCGCCCGCAGCCAAGATGCGGACAGGGGGCGTGGGAACACTGAAGCTTTCTTT. V usage is TRBV4-1 and J usage is TRBJ1-1; 11 positions agree with TRBD1. Looked up from germline, CDR1 is MGHRA and CDR2 is YSYEKL. CDR3 length: 18 amino acids.

The chain carries TRBV18 and TRBJ2-7, with TRBD1 matching over 7 bases. V was clipped by 3 bases and J by 1 base; unmatched bases: 12. CDR3 size: 17 residues. CDR1 is KGHSH and CDR2 is LQKENI in the germline V gene. As DNA, the CDR3 is TGTGCCAGCTCACCTCAGAATCTGGGACAGCTGTCCTACGAGCAGTACTTC. Protein: CASSPQNLGQLSYEQYF.

The J gene is TRBJ2-7, the V gene TRBV30; either TRBD1 or TRBD2 may fit D (5 bases each). Germline V gives CDR1 GTSNPN, CDR2 SVGIG (reference sequence). This CDR3 spans 12 amino acids. The germline V and J ends were trimmed by 5 bases and 3 bases, with 11 bases remaining between them. The CDR3 protein is CAWGGQHYEQYF. In DNA, the CDR3 is TGTGCCTGGGGAGGACAACACTACGAGCAGTACTTC. The full variable domain, completed using reference TRBV30 and TRBJ2-7, is SQTIHQWPATLVQPVGSPLSLECTVEGTSNPNLYWYRQAAGRGLQLLFYSVGIGQISSEVPQNLSASRPQDRQFILSSKKLLLSDSGFYLCAWGGQHYEQYFGPGTRLTVT.

A single count supports this clonotype. One junction end does not reproduce the germline sequence, and a read error may be involved. This sequence joins TRBV9 and TRBJ2-4, with 7 bases identical to TRBD1. The CDR3 runs 14 residues. Germline V CDR1 and CDR2: SGDLS, YYNGEE. This CDR3 reads CASSPGTAKNIRYF. CDR3 sequence (DNA): TGTGCCAGCAGCCCAGGGACAGCCAAAAACATTCGGTACTTC.

This clonotype was detected a few times. The chain is built from TRBV9 and TRBJ2-3, with 8 bases fitting TRBD1. This CDR3 region has 14 residues. CDR1 SGDLS and CDR2 YYNGEE come from the germline V gene. With 3 bases clipped from V and 5 bases from J, the junction kept 5 bases outside the gene matches. The CDR3 region is CASSASTGEDTQYF. CDR3 in DNA: TGTGCCAGCAGCGCCTCGACAGGGGAAGATACGCAGTATTTT.

The rearrangement links TRBV6-5 to TRBJ1-1; D might be TRBD1 (5 bases). The CDR3 runs to 16 residues. Trimming pared 1 base from V and 0 bases from J, leaving 12 bases between. CDR1 and CDR2 from the germline V gene are MNHEY and SVGAGI. The CDR3 DNA sequence: TGTGCCAGCAGTTACTACGGGACCGCTATGAACACTGAAGCTTTCTTT. It specifies CASSYYGTAMNTEAFF.

This sequence joins TRBV5-1 and TRBJ1-1; TRBD1 might be the D (6 bases). This CDR3 contains 14 residues. The V end lost 3 bases, the J end lost 3 bases, and 12 bases lay between the germline ends. In germline, CDR1 is SGHRS, CDR2 YFSETQ. CDR3 amino acids: CASSYRRGDTEAFF. DNA for the CDR3: TGCGCCAGCAGCTATCGCAGGGGTGACACTGAAGCTTTCTTT.

The gene calls are TRBV20-1 and TRBJ2-5, with 9 nucleotides matching TRBD2. CDR3 length: 13 residues. The germline V gene has CDR1 DFQATT and CDR2 SNEGSKA (reference sequence). The V gene end was trimmed by 2 bases and the J gene end by 5 bases; junction bases not matched to a gene: 3. The CDR3 reads CSARRLAGETQYF. In DNA, the CDR3 is TGCAGTGCTAGAAGGCTAGCGGGGGAGACCCAGTACTTC.

This clonotype was picked up a small number of times. The gene calls are TRBV5-1 and TRBJ2-1; D is ambiguous. This CDR3 is built from 13 residues. Germline V lookup: CDR1 SGHRS, CDR2 YFSETQ. The V end was cut by 0 bases, the J end by 10 bases, with 11 bases between. CDR3 DNA sequence: TGCGCCAGCAGCTTGGCCTCCCTCGGCGAGCAGTTCTTC. Its translation is CASSLASLGEQFF.

V and J are TRBV4-2 and TRBJ2-5; D perhaps matches TRBD2 (6 bases). Trimming removed 1 base at V and 9 bases at J, with 9 bases between. Germline V gives CDR1 LGHNA, CDR2 YNFKEQ. The CDR3 is 12 residues long. DNA of the CDR3: TGTGCCAGCAGCCAAGTGGGGGAGGCCCAGTACTTC. Its translation: CASSQVGEAQYF.

The table lists this clonotype with many counts. The chain recombines TRBV5-5 with TRBJ2-3; D call uncertain. Trimming cost V 7 bases and J 5 bases, with 20 bases left between them. Germline CDR1 SGHKS, CDR2 YYEKEE (reference sequence). There are 15 residues in the CDR3. CDR3 protein: CASRTLDRVEDTQYF. For the CDR3, the DNA is TGTGCCAGCCGAACCCTGGACCGAGTAGAAGATACGCAGTATTTT.

This clonotype turned up a few times. The chain joins TRBV10-3 to TRBJ1-2; perhaps TRBD1 as D (6 bases). Germline V gene sequence: CDR1 ENHRY, CDR2 SYGVKD. Trimming left V 9 bases short and J 8 bases short, with 16 bases between. This CDR3 is 12 amino acids long. Written as DNA, the CDR3 is TGTGCCATGAGGGGGGCAGCGGGAGGCTACACCTTC. As protein: CAMRGAAGGYTF.

This chain's CDR3 is CASSFNGLAGDEQYF. CDR3 DNA: TGTGCCAGCAGCTTCAACGGGCTAGCGGGAGACGAGCAGTACTTC. The gene calls are TRBV5-6 and TRBJ2-7; 10 bases line up with TRBD2. V lost 2 bases and J lost 5; bases outside the gene matches: 7. The CDR3 has 15 amino acids. Per the germline V gene, CDR1 is SGHDT and CDR2 is YYEEEE.